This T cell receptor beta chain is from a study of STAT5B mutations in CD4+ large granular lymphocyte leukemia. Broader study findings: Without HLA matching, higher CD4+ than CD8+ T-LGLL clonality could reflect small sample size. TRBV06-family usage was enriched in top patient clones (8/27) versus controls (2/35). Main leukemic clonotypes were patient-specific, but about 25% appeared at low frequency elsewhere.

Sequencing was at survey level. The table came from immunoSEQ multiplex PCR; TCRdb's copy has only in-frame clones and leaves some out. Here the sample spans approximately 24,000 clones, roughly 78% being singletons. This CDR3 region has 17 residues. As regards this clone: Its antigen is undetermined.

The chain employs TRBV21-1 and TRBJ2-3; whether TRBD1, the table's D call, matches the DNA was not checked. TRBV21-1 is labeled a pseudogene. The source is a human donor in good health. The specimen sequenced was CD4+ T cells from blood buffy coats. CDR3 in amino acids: CASSKVVPDRDTDTQYF. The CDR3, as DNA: TGTGCCAGCAGCAAAGTTGTCCCGGACAGGGATACAGATACGCAGTATTTT.